These T cell receptor beta chains were read from a single sample in a study of blood T cell repertoires in COVID-19. This table comes from immunoSEQ multiplex PCR, and its TCRdb copy is limited to in-frame clones, with some not included. The sample records about 96,000 clones, roughly 80% being singletons. Sequenced input: peripheral blood. These TCRs come from a woman aged 55-75 years with acute or convalescent COVID-19. Both conserved end residues are part of each CDR3. A D gene is named only where the DNA matches it firmly. Some rows have no size entry. The others give once, few or many, or a class for an expanded clone.

D | J | V | size | DNA | CDR3
TRBD1 | TRBJ1-5 | TRBV6-6 | . | TGTGCCAGCAGTCCCCTCGACAGGGACAGCAATCAGCCCCAGCATTTT | CASSPLDRDSNQPQHF
TRBD1 | TRBJ2-7 | TRBV19 | few | TGTGCCAGTAGTACCGGGACAGGGCTCTACGAGCAGTACTTC | CASSTGTGLYEQYF
TRBD1 | TRBJ1-4 | TRBV5-6 | . | TGTGCCAGCAGCTTCGGGACAGGGAAAGGTGAAAAACTGTTTTTT | CASSFGTGKGEKLFF
. | TRBJ1-4 | TRBV28 | . | TGTGCCAGCAGTAGAACAGTGGGTAATGAAAAACTGTTTTTT | CASSRTVGNEKLFF
TRBD2 | TRBJ2-5 | TRBV5-1 | . | TGCGCCAGCAGCTCGGGACTAGCGGGGGGGACCCAAGAGACCCAGTACTTC | CASSSGLAGGTQETQYF
. | TRBJ1-4 | TRBV3-1/TRBV3-2 | . | TGTGCCAGCAGCCCCGGGGGATCTGCAACTAATGAAAAACTGTTTTTT | CASSPGGSATNEKLFF
TRBD2 | TRBJ2-1 | TRBV7-3 | . | TGTGCCAGCAGCCAGGGACTAGCGGGCGAGCAGTTCTTC | CASSQGLAGEQFF
. | TRBJ1-2 | TRBV10-3 | once | TGTGCCATCAGTGAGACAGGAAATTATGGCTACACCTTC | CAISETGNYGYTF
. | TRBJ1-3 | TRBV30 | . | TGTGCCTGGAGTGTAAGGGGCTCTGGAAACACCATATATTTT | CAWSVRGSGNTIYF
TRBD1 | TRBJ1-2 | TRBV7-3 | . | TGTGCCAGCAGCCCAGACAGGGGGAATGGCTACACCTTC | CASSPDRGNGYTF
. | TRBJ2-2 | TRBV27 | many | TGTGCCAGCAGTTCCCCGGCGAACACCGGGGAGCTGTTTTTT | CASSSPANTGELFF
. | TRBJ1-1 | TRBV7-2 | . | TGTGCCAGCAGCCGCAGCGTGAACACTGAAGCTTTCTTT | CASSRSVNTEAFF
. | TRBJ1-1 | TRBV1 | . | TGCACCAGCAGCCAAGATTTTTTGACAGGGGAAGACACTGAAGCTTTCTTT | CTSSQDFLTGEDTEAFF
TRBD1 | TRBJ1-5 | TRBV6-2/TRBV6-3 | . | TGTGCCAGCAGTTACCGACAGGGGAGGGGGCTCAATCAGCCCCAGCATTTT | CASSYRQGRGLNQPQHF
TRBD1 | TRBJ1-5 | TRBV5-1 | many | TGCGCCAGCAGCTTGACAGGGGGGGATCAGCCCCAGCATTTT | CASSLTGGDQPQHF
. | TRBJ1-1 | TRBV2 | . | TGTGCCAGCAGTGAGTTCGACAGATCGGGCACTGAAGCTTTCTTT | CASSEFDRSGTEAFF
. | TRBJ2-7 | TRBV4-1 | . | TGCGCCAGCAGCAGCCGACTCGACTACGAGCAGTACTTC | CASSSRLDYEQYF
. | TRBJ2-6 | TRBV30 | . | TGTGCCTGGACCGGAGTCTCTGGGGCCAACGTCCTGACTTTC | CAWTGVSGANVLTF
. | TRBJ1-4 | TRBV19 | . | TGTGCCAGTAGTATTCCGGGGGAAAAACTGTTTTTT | CASSIPGEKLFF
. | TRBJ2-2 | TRBV28 | . | TGTGCCAGCAGTTTATTTGGGGGCCCCGCGACGGCCGGGGAGCTGTTTTTT | CASSLFGGPATAGELFF
TRBD1 | TRBJ1-2 | TRBV28 | . | TGTGCCAGCAGTCTACGGACCCTGACAGGGAGAAATAGTGGCTACACCTTC | CASSLRTLTGRNSGYTF
TRBD1 | TRBJ1-1 | TRBV10-1 | . | TGCGCCAGCAGTCGGACAGGGGTGACCACTGAAGCTTTCTTT | CASSRTGVTTEAFF
TRBD2 | TRBJ2-7 | TRBV4-1 | . | TGCGCCAGCAGCCAAGACGGGGGGGTCCACGAGCAGTACTTC | CASSQDGGVHEQYF
TRBD2 | TRBJ2-3 | TRBV5-6 | . | TGTGCCAGCAGCTTTCGGGGGGGCGGCACAGATACGCAGTATTTT | CASSFRGGGTDTQYF
. | TRBJ1-4 | TRBV7-2 | few | TGTGCCAGCAGCCCGGGTGTTGGTAATGAAAAACTGTTTTTT | CASSPGVGNEKLFF
. | TRBJ2-1 | TRBV9 | . | TGTGCCAGCAGCGTAGCCGGACAGACCCCTTACAATGAGCAGTTCTTC | CASSVAGQTPYNEQFF
TRBD1 | TRBJ1-6 | TRBV7-6 | . | TGTGCCAGCAGCGCGACAGGGGGCGGCAATAATTCACCCCTCCACTTT | CASSATGGGNNSPLHF
. | TRBJ1-3 | TRBV30 | . | TGTGCCTGGAGCCCTAATTCAGGGTTCACCATATATTTT | CAWSPNSGFTIYF
TRBD1 | TRBJ1-2 | TRBV7-3 | . | TGTGCCAGCAGTCGCCTCAACAGGGGGGTAAGGTATGGCTACACCTTC | CASSRLNRGVRYGYTF
TRBD1 | TRBJ2-1 | TRBV5-1 | once | TGCGCCAGCAGCCTTGGACAGGGACGGAGCTCCTACAATGAGCAGTTCTTC | CASSLGQGRSSYNEQFF
. | TRBJ1-6 | TRBV7-2 | . | TGTGCCAGCAGCTTAGTCCCTGGGCCGGGGAATTCACCCCTCCACTTT | CASSLVPGPGNSPLHF
. | TRBJ2-7 | TRBV6-5 | . | TGTGCCAGCAGTCTCGGGTACGAGCAGTACTTC | CASSLGYEQYF
. | TRBJ1-6 | TRBV4-1 | . | TGCGCCAGCAGCCAAGATCACGGGAATTCACCCCTCCACTTT | CASSQDHGNSPLHF
. | TRBJ2-1 | TRBV5-6 | few | TGTGCCAGCAGCTTGCGGGGGAACCCCTACAATGAGCAGTTCTTC | CASSLRGNPYNEQFF
. | TRBJ1-1 | TRBV9 | . | TGTGCCAGCAGCAAAGAGGTGGGTGAAGCTTTCTTT | CASSKEVGEAFF
TRBD2 | TRBJ2-1 | TRBV5-1 | . | TGCGCCAGCAGCTTCCAGCGGGGGGTCAATGAGCAGTTCTTC | CASSFQRGVNEQFF
TRBD2 | TRBJ2-5 | TRBV4-3 | . | TGCGCCAGCAGCCAAGGGGGGGGGACCCAAGAGACCCAGTACTTC | CASSQGGGTQETQYF
. | TRBJ1-2 | TRBV5-4 | . | TGTGCCAGCAGTCTGCCGGGTGGTCAGATTGTCTTTACGTCGGGCTACACCTTC | CASSLPGGQIVFTSGYTF
. | TRBJ1-6 | TRBV5-1 | . | TGCGCCAGCAGTTGGGACAACTCCTATAATTCACCCCTCCACTTT | CASSWDNSYNSPLHF
. | TRBJ1-1 | TRBV12-5 | . | TGTGCTAGTGCCTCGAACACTGAAGCTTTCTTT | CASASNTEAFF
. | TRBJ2-6 | TRBV2 | . | TGTGCCAGGGGGGCAGGGACCTTTTTTGGGGCCAACGTCCTGACTTTC | CARGAGTFFGANVLTF
. | TRBJ1-1 | TRBV2 | . | TGTGCCAGCGGGGCGACCATGAACACTGAAGCTTTCTTT | CASGATMNTEAFF
. | TRBJ1-6 | TRBV18 | . | TGTGCCAGCTCACCGTCTACGGCTAGTATCGATTCACCCCTCCACTTT | CASSPSTASIDSPLHF
TRBD1 | TRBJ1-4 | TRBV6-1 | . | TGTGCCAGCAGTGCCCGACAGGGCTGGAATAATGAAAAACTGTTTTTT | CASSARQGWNNEKLFF